What follows are 20 T cell receptor beta chains derived from one specimen sequenced in a study of T cell changes during pregnancy in multiple sclerosis. TCRdb's copy holds only in-frame clones and misses some; the assay was immunoSEQ multiplex PCR. The sample includes about 32,000 clones, roughly 89% of them seen just once. This specimen was CD4+ T cells from peripheral blood mononuclear cells, taken after pregnancy. The receptors were sampled from a female donor in good health, enrolled as a control in a pregnancy study.

The V and J genes are TRBV7-2 and TRBJ1-1; D perhaps matches TRBD1 (6 bases). The ends were cut back, 5 bases at V and 4 bases at J, with 20 bases in the middle. The CDR3 length is 16 residues. Germline CDR1 is SGHTA and CDR2 is FQGNSA. The CDR3 reads CASSNRGGGLGTEAFF. As DNA, the CDR3 is TGTGCCAGCAGCAACCGGGGCGGGGGGCTGGGCACTGAAGCTTTCTTT.

The gene calls are TRBV7-2 and TRBJ1-2; D unclear. Germline assignment: CDR1 SGHTA and CDR2 FQGNSA. This CDR3 region has 14 residues. V lost 5 bases and J 7 bases, leaving 17 bases between the germline ends. CDR3 in amino acids: CASSPTGSEVGYTF. The CDR3 DNA reads as TGTGCCAGCAGCCCCACCGGTAGCGAGGTTGGCTACACCTTC.

The chain recombines TRBV18 with TRBJ1-1, with no clear D. This CDR3 is 14 amino acids long. Trimming took 2 bases from V and 7 from J, leaving 14 bases between them. The germline CDR1 and CDR2 sequences are KGHSH and LQKENI. As DNA, the CDR3 is TGTGCCAGCTCACCATATTCCCCCCCGGTTGAAGCTTTCTTT. Its protein is CASSPYSPPVEAFF. Complete variable domain (other parts from reference TRBV18 and TRBJ1-1): NAGVMQNPRHLVRRRGQEARLRCSPMKGHSHVYWYRQLPEEGLKFMVYLQKENIIDESGMPKERFSAEFPKEGPSILRIQQVVRGDSAAYFCASSPYSPPVEAFFGQGTRLTVV.

The chain carries TRBV6-5 and TRBJ1-3; D is perhaps TRBD1 (5 bases). CDR3 length equals 14 residues. V was clipped by 3 bases and J by 4 bases, with 10 bases between them. In germline, CDR1 is MNHEY, CDR2 SVGAGI. The CDR3 loop reads CASSYIAGGNTIYF. The DNA for the CDR3 is TGTGCCAGCAGTTATATTGCAGGGGGAAACACCATATATTTT.

V is TRBV18 and J is TRBJ1-2, with a possible D match to TRBD1 (6 bases). Trimming stripped 2 bases from V and 3 bases from J, with 13 bases between. This CDR3 comprises 15 residues. Per germline, CDR1 KGHSH and CDR2 LQKENI. The CDR3 DNA follows: TGTGCCAGCTCACCATGGGCCAGGGGTGACTATGGCTACACCTTC. Residues: CASSPWARGDYGYTF.

This clone has just one count. The rearrangement joins TRBV10-3 to TRBJ2-7, with TRBD1 matching over 9 bases. Germline V gene lookup returns CDR1 ENHRY and CDR2 SYGVKD. Trimming at V came to 6 bases and at J to 5 bases, leaving 20 bases not matched to a gene. CDR3 length: 18 residues. CDR3 region: CAIRGGGAQGAGLDEQYF. Here the CDR3 DNA reads TGTGCCATCAGGGGCGGTGGGGCACAGGGGGCAGGTTTAGACGAGCAGTACTTC.

V and J are TRBV28 and TRBJ2-7, with TRBD2 matching 7 bases. Trimming removed 6 bases from V and 4 bases from J; junction bases left unmatched: 9. The CDR3 totals 14 residues. CDR1 is MDHEN and CDR2 is SYDVKM in the germline V gene. The CDR3 here is CASRGSGSGYEQYF. CDR3 in DNA: TGTGCCAGCAGAGGTAGCGGGTCAGGTTACGAGCAGTACTTC.

The chain employs TRBV7-3 and TRBJ2-7; D is perhaps TRBD1 (6 bases). The CDR3 length is 13 residues. Germline V lookup: CDR1 SGHTA, CDR2 FQGTGA. V dropped 1 base and J dropped 6 bases, with 10 bases sitting between them. The CDR3 sequence: CASSLSPTGEQYF. The CDR3 bases are TGTGCCAGCAGCTTAAGCCCGACAGGCGAGCAGTACTTC.

The V and J genes are TRBV7-3 and TRBJ2-1; TRBD2 agrees at 7 bases. From germline, CDR1 is SGHTA and CDR2 FQGTGA. V lost 5 bases to trimming and J lost 4 bases; unmatched junction nucleotides: 8. The CDR3 has 15 amino acids. In nucleotides, the CDR3 is TGTGCCAGCAGCCCTGAGGGACTACCATACAATGAGCAGTTCTTC. It yields the protein CASSPEGLPYNEQFF.

V usage is TRBV9 and J usage is TRBJ2-1; TRBD2 matches 11 bases. The CDR3 is 19 residues long. Germline V CDR1 and CDR2: SGDLS, YYNGEE. V dropped 5 bases and J dropped 0; count of bases not matched to a gene: 13. The CDR3 DNA reads as TGTGCCAGCAGAGAAATTGGAGGGACTAGCGGAAGCTCCTACAATGAGCAGTTCTTC. It is translated as CASREIGGTSGSSYNEQFF.

J is TRBJ2-3 and V is TRBV18; 7 bases agree with TRBD1. V lost 4 bases, J lost 3 bases, and 10 bases stayed unmatched. Germline loops: CDR1 KGHSH, CDR2 LQKENI. The CDR3 runs 16 residues. In nucleotides, the CDR3 is TGTGCCAGCTCACTTACCGGGACAGTGTGGACAGATACGCAGTATTTT. Protein: CASSLTGTVWTDTQYF.

The chain carries TRBV7-2 and TRBJ2-7; 7 bases match TRBD1. This CDR3 is built from 15 residues. Germline assignment: CDR1 SGHTA and CDR2 FQGNSA. Trimming at V came to 2 bases and at J to 3 bases, leaving 7 bases not matched to a gene. CDR3 bases: TGTGCCAGCAGCTTAAGGACAGGAGCAAACTACGAGCAGTACTTC. As protein: CASSLRTGANYEQYF.

This chain connects TRBV29-1 to TRBJ1-1, with 8 bases aligning to TRBD1. The CDR3 has 13 amino acids. The V gene end was trimmed by 5 bases and the J gene end by 1 base; junction bases not matched to a gene: 3. Germline lookup yields CDR1 SQVTM and CDR2 ANQGSEA. CDR3 amino acids: CSVIGQGNTEAFF. The CDR3 DNA follows: TGCAGCGTTATTGGACAGGGGAACACTGAAGCTTTCTTT.

This chain links TRBV18 with TRBJ2-7; 13 bases are shared with TRBD2. The V gene's germline CDR1 is KGHSH and CDR2 LQKENI. V trimming: 2 bases; J trimming: 3 bases; junction bases outside the gene matches: 13. This CDR3 is 19 amino acids long. The DNA for the CDR3 is TGTGCCAGCTCACCAAGCATAGACGCCGGGACTAGCGGGATCTACGAGCAGTACTTC. Translation gives CASSPSIDAGTSGIYEQYF.

This clone was seen a handful of times. The CDR3 reads CAISPGGATEAFF. The CDR3 nucleotides read TGTGCCATCAGCCCCGGGGGGGCTACTGAAGCTTTCTTT. The chain recombines TRBV10-3 with TRBJ1-1; perhaps TRBD1 as D (6 bases). V lost 6 bases to trimming and J lost 5 bases, with 13 bases between them. The CDR3 runs 13 residues. Germline CDR1 and CDR2: ENHRY and SYGVKD.

The CDR3 bases are TGCGCCAGCAGCTTGTCCGGGACTTCCCTTTACAATGAGCAGTTCTTC. Its protein product is CASSLSGTSLYNEQFF. This sequence joins TRBV5-1 and TRBJ2-1, with D perhaps matching TRBD2 (6 bases). This CDR3 has 16 amino acids. V dropped 1 base and J dropped 4 bases, with 15 bases sitting between them. Germline V gene sequence: CDR1 SGHRS, CDR2 YFSETQ.

The V call is TRBV5-1, the J call TRBJ2-5; TRBD2 might be the D (5 bases). The CDR3 totals 15 residues. V lost 0 bases and J lost 0, with 9 bases in between. Germline V CDR1 and CDR2: SGHRS, YFSETQ. CDR3 region: CASSLEPGNQETQYF. The CDR3 region has the DNA TGCGCCAGCAGCTTGGAACCGGGGAACCAAGAGACCCAGTACTTC. Drawing the rest from reference TRBV5-1 and TRBJ2-5, the complete variable domain is KAGVTQTPRYLIKTRGQQVTLSCSPISGHRSVSWYQQTPGQGLQFLFEYFSETQRNKGNFPGRFSGRQFSNSRSEMNVSTLELGDSALYLCASSLEPGNQETQYFGPGTRLLVL.

The J gene is TRBJ2-5, the V gene TRBV9; 10 positions match TRBD1. The V segment lost 2 bases and the J segment 2 bases; nucleotides outside the gene matches: 0. There are 14 residues in the CDR3. CDR1 is SGDLS and CDR2 is YYNGEE in the germline V gene. The CDR3 loop reads CASSVDRGQETQYF. The DNA for the CDR3 is TGTGCCAGCAGCGTGGACAGGGGGCAAGAGACCCAGTACTTC.

This clone turned up a few times. This sample also contains other DNA sequences that code for the same CDR3. The chain combines TRBV11-3 with TRBJ1-3; perhaps TRBD1 as D (6 bases). The CDR3 has 15 amino acids. The V end lost 5 bases, the J end lost 2 bases, and 13 bases lay between the germline ends. CDR1 is SGHNT and CDR2 is YENEEA in the germline V gene. The CDR3 coding sequence is TGTGCCAGCAGCCCGGGCCAGGGGCCTGGAAACACCATATATTTT. Its translation: CASSPGQGPGNTIYF.

This clone was found a few times. The rearrangement uses TRBV11-2 and TRBJ1-2, with 7 bases aligning to TRBD1. Germline CDR1 is SGHAT and CDR2 is FQNNGV. The CDR3 totals 18 residues. Germline trimming cut 3 bases from V and 0 bases from J; bases unmatched to any gene: 13. CDR3 amino acids: CASSLVRDGTAPNYGYTF. The CDR3 DNA reads TGTGCCAGCAGCTTGGTAAGGGACGGGACAGCCCCTAACTATGGCTACACCTTC.